This T cell receptor (beta chain) was observed in a study of long-term antiretroviral therapy in people with HIV. Study outcomes and limitations: Missing from the dataset were any data on ART adherence, viral resistance or therapy changes.

As regards this clone: Its specificity is unknown.

CDR1 is MNHNY, CDR2 SVGAGI, per germline (reference sequence). This CDR3 has 10 residues. The V and J ends lost 4 bases and 6 bases respectively, with 4 bases between them. Assay version v3.0 of immunoSEQ was used, and it was run at survey level. TCRdb's table, derived via immunoSEQ multiplex PCR, lists solely in-frame clones and lacks some. This table has tens of thousands of clones, 85% to 90% appearing once. V gene TRBV6-6 combines with J gene TRBJ2-7; D is undetermined. The material was unsorted PBMCs, obtained 3.1 years after starting antiretroviral therapy. This TCR was sampled from a woman in her fifties or sixties with HIV. The CDR3 DNA sequence: TGTGCCAGCAGTTCAAGCGAGCAGTACTTC. This translates into CASSSSEQYF.